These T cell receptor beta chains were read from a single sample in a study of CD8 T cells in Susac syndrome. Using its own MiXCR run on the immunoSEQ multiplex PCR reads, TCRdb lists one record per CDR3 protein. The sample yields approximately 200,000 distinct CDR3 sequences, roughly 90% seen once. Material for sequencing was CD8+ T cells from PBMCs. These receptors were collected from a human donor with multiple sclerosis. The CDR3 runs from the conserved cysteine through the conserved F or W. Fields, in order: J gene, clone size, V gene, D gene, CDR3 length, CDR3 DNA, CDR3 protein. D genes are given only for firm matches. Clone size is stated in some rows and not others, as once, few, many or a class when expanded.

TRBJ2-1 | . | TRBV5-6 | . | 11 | TGTGCCAGCAGCTTACTTACCCAACAGTTCTTC | CASSLLTQQFF
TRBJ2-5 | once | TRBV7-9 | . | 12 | TGTGCCAGCCGGGACGGACAAGAGACCCAGTACTTC | CASRDGQETQYF
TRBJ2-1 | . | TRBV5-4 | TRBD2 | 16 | TGTGCCAGCAGCTCCGGTGGACCGGGACTAGCTTTTGAGCAGTTCTTC | CASSSGGPGLAFEQFF
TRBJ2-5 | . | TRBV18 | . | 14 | TGTGCCAGCTCACCATGGGCAGGGCTTGAGACCCAGTACTTC | CASSPWAGLETQYF
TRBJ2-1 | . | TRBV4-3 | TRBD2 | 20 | TGCGCCAGCAGCCAAGTGTTGGTATGGCGGGCGGGAGAAGCTGGAAATGAGCAGTTCTTC | CASSQVLVWRAGEAGNEQFF
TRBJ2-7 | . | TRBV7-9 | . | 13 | TGTGCCAGCAGCCCTCTGGGGGACTACGAGCAGTACTTC | CASSPLGDYEQYF
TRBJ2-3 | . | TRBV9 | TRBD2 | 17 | TGTGCCAGCAGCGTAGTCCCGGGACTAGCGGGAGTAGATACGCAGTATTTT | CASSVVPGLAGVDTQYF
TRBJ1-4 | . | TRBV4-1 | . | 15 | TGCGCCAGCAGCCAAGTTAGGAGAGCTAATGAAAAACTGTTTTTT | CASSQVRRANEKLFF
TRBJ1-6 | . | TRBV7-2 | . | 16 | TGTGCCAGCAGCTCCCCGTGGGGGAGCTATAATTCACCCCTCCACTTT | CASSSPWGSYNSPLHF
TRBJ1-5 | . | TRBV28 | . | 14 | TGTGCCAGCAGTTTAAGGATAGGGGGACAGCCCCAGCATTTT | CASSLRIGGQPQHF
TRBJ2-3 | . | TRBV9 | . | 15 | TGTGCCAGCAGCGTAGATGGGGGGCCAACAGATACGCAGTATTTT | CASSVDGGPTDTQYF
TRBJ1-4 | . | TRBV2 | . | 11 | TGTGCCACTCGCGGGAGTCAAAAACTGTTTTTT | CATRGSQKLFF
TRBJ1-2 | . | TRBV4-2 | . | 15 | TGTGCCAGCAGCCAAGAAGGAGGGTGGGACTATGGCTACACCTTC | CASSQEGGWDYGYTF
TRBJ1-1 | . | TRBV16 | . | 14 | TGTGCCAGCAGCCAATCAGAGGCGAACACTGAAGCTTTCTTT | CASSQSEANTEAFF
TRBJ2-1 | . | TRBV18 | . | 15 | TGTGCCAGCTCACCTATCGGTCTCTCCTACAATGAGCAGTTCTTC | CASSPIGLSYNEQFF
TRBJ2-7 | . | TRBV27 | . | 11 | TGTGCCAGCAGTAGAGGGGGCGAGCAGTACTTC | CASSRGGEQYF
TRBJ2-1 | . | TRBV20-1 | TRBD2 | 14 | TGCAGTGCTAGAGATTTAGCGGGACTGAATGAGCAGTTCTTC | CSARDLAGLNEQFF
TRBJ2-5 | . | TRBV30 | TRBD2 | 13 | TGTGCCTGGTCGCTAGCGGGGTGGGAGACCCAGTACTTC | CAWSLAGWETQYF
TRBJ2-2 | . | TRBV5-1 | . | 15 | TGCGCCAGCAGCTTTAACGCAGGGCTGACCGGGGAGCTGTTTTTT | CASSFNAGLTGELFF
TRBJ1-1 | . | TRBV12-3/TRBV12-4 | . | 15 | TGTGCCAGCAGCTTAGTGGGTGGAATGAACACTGAAGCTTTCTTT | CASSLVGGMNTEAFF
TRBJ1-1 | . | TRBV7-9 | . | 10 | TGTGCCAGCAGCTTGGATGAAGCTTTCTTT | CASSLDEAFF
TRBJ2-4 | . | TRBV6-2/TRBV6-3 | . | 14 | TGTGCCAGCAGTTACGGGGGCCAGAGAAGCATTCAGTACTTC | CASSYGGQRSIQYF
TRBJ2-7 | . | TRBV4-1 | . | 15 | TGCGCCAGCAGCCAAGTGTACGGAGATGCCTACGAGCAGTACTTC | CASSQVYGDAYEQYF
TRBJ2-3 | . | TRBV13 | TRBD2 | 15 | TGTGCCAGCAGCTCCTCTTTAGCGGGAGGAGATACGCAGTATTTT | CASSSSLAGGDTQYF
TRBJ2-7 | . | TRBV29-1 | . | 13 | TGCAGCGTTGTTCCAGGGGACTCCTACGAGCAGTACTTC | CSVVPGDSYEQYF
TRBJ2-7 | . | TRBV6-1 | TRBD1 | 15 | TGTGCCAGCAGTGAGGCCGGGACAGGGGGCCACGAGCAGTACTTC | CASSEAGTGGHEQYF
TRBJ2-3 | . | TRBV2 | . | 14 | TGTGCCAGCACCGATTGGGAGCGCACAGATACGCAGTATTTT | CASTDWERTDTQYF
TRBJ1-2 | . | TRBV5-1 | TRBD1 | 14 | TGCGCCAGCAGCGGCCTACAGGGGGCCGAGGGCTACACCTTC | CASSGLQGAEGYTF
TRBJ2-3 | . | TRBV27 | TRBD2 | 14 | TGTGCCAGCAGTTCCGGACTAGCAGCCGATACGCAGTATTTT | CASSSGLAADTQYF
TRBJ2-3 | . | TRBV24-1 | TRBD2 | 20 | TGTGCCACCAGTGATTTGCGGTCCGGACTAGCGGCATCCCGCACAGATACGCAGTATTTT | CATSDLRSGLAASRTDTQYF
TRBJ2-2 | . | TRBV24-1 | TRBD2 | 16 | TGTGCCACCAGTGGCCCTAGCGGGGGGCGCACCGGGGAGCTGTTTTTT | CATSGPSGGRTGELFF
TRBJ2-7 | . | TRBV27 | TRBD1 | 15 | TGTGCCAGCAGTCACACCGGGACAGTTTCCTACGAGCAGTACTTC | CASSHTGTVSYEQYF
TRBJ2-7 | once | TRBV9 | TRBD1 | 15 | TGTGCCAGCAGCGTGACAGGGGCGGTGGGCGGGGAGCAGTACTTC | CASSVTGAVGGEQYF
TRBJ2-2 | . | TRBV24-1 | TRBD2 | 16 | TGTGCCACCAGTGATTCCCGGACTAGCCCCCCCGGGGAGCTGTTTTTT | CATSDSRTSPPGELFF
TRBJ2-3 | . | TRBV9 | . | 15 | TGTGCCAGCAGCGTAGACGATGACGCAGCAGATACGCAGTATTTT | CASSVDDDAADTQYF
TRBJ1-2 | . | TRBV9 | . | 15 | TGTGCCAGCAGCGTAGTAACAGGGTCTGCGGATGGCTACACCTTC | CASSVVTGSADGYTF
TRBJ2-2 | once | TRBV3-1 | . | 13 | TGTGCCAGCAGCCAAGAAAGCACCGGGGAGCTGTTTTTT | CASSQESTGELFF
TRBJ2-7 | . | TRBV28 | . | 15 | TGTGCCAGCAACTTACCCCGGGGGCTTGGGGGCGAGCAGTACTTC | CASNLPRGLGGEQYF
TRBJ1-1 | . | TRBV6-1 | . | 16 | TGTGCCAGCATCGATCCGGGAGCACCTTTGAACACTGAAGCTTTCTTT | CASIDPGAPLNTEAFF
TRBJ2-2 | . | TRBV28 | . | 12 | TGTGCCACACGAAAAGACACCGGGGAGCTGTTTTTT | CATRKDTGELFF
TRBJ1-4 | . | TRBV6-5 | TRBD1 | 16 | TGTGCCAGCAGTTCGATCCGGGACAGGGCTCGTGAAAAACTGTTTTTT | CASSSIRDRAREKLFF
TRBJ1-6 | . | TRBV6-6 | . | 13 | TGTGCCAGCAGCCTTGGGACAAATTCACCCCTCCACTTT | CASSLGTNSPLHF
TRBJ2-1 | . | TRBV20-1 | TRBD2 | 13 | TGCAGTGCTAGAGTGCGGGGGTTCCATGAGCAGTTCTTC | CSARVRGFHEQFF
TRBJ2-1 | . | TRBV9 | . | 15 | TGTGCCAGCAGCCCCCCGGGGGCCGCCTACAATGAGCAGTTCTTC | CASSPPGAAYNEQFF
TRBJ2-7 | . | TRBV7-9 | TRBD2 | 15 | TGTGCCAGCAGCTATGGACTAGCGGAAAGCTACGAGCAGTACTTC | CASSYGLAESYEQYF
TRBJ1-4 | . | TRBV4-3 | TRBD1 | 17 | TGCGCCAGCAGCCCTTCACAGGGGACAGCAACTAATGAAAAACTGTTTTTT | CASSPSQGTATNEKLFF
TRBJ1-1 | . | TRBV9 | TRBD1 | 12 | TGTGCCAGCAGCGCGGGGGACAGCCAAGCTTTCTTT | CASSAGDSQAFF
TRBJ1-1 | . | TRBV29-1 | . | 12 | TGCAGCGTTGAAGAGGGGAACACTGAAGCTTTCTTT | CSVEEGNTEAFF
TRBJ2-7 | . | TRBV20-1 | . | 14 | TGCAGTGCTAGATTGCGAGGTCTAGGCTACGAGCAGTACTTC | CSARLRGLGYEQYF
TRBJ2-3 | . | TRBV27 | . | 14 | TGTGCCAGCAGTTTAAGTGGACGCACAGATACGCAGTATTTT | CASSLSGRTDTQYF
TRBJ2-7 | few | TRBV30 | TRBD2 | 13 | TGTGCCTGGAATGCGGGGGGTCCCTACGAGCAGTACTTC | CAWNAGGPYEQYF
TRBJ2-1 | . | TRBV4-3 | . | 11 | TGCGCCAGCAGCCACGAGCGGGAGCAGTTCTTC | CASSHEREQFF
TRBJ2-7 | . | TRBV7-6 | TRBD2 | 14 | TGTGCCAGCACCCATGGGGCGGGGGTCCACGAGCAGTACTTC | CASTHGAGVHEQYF
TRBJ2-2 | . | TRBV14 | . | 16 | TGTGCCAGCAGCCCCGCCTGGGGGACGAACACCGGGGAGCTGTTTTTT | CASSPAWGTNTGELFF
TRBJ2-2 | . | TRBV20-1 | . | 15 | TGCAGTGCTAGCAGACACAGGGAAGATATCGGGGAGCTGTTTTTT | CSASRHREDIGELFF